This T cell receptor (beta chain) originates from a study of blood T cell repertoires in COVID-19. About the study: COVID-19 samples collected from the United States, Italy and Spain covered acute and convalescent phases. In each case, the material was cDNA or gDNA derived from T cells, B-cell-depleted T cells, or PBMCs.

Assay: immunoSEQ multiplex PCR; the TCRdb copy retains only in-frame clones and omits some. The sample includes 200,000 to 250,000 clones, approximately 86% of them seen just once. V shed 1 base and J 2 bases; nucleotides not matched to a gene: 5. This CDR3 has 17 residues. Germline values: CDR1 LGHDT, CDR2 YNNKEL (reference sequence). Sequencing was done on a sample of peripheral blood. The sequence was collected from a woman aged 55-70 years who had recovered from COVID-19. The rearrangement uses TRBV3-1 (or the pseudogene TRBV3-2) and TRBJ1-5; 10 bases map to TRBD1. CDR3 nucleotide sequence: TGTGCCAGCAGCCAAGGACAGGGGGCGCCGGGCAATCAGCCCCAGCATTTT. Protein product: CASSQGQGAPGNQPQHF.